Sequencing of this T cell receptor beta chain was carried out in a study of CD4 T cells in relation to SARS-CoV-2 and coronaviruses. CDR1 and CDR2 from the germline V gene are MNHEY and SMNVEV (reference sequence). V lost 5 bases and J lost 5; bases outside the gene matches: 6. This CDR3 is built from 15 residues. The table came from immunoSEQ multiplex PCR; TCRdb's copy has only in-frame clones and leaves some out. The sample lists about 68,000 clones, 93% seen once, with under 0.25% in the top ten. Unexposed donor CD4+ T cells date from 2011-2018, before the COVID-19 pandemic. The TCR comes from a human donor in good health. The chain uses TRBV27 and TRBJ1-4; TRBD1 matches at 9 bases. Input material: naive CD4+ T cells from PBMCs. Subset meaning: naive CD4+ T cells isolated by negative enrichment. CDR3 loop: CASSPRQGGNEKLFF. The CDR3 DNA follows: TGTGCCAGCAGTCCGCGACAGGGGGGGAATGAAAAACTGTTTTTT.